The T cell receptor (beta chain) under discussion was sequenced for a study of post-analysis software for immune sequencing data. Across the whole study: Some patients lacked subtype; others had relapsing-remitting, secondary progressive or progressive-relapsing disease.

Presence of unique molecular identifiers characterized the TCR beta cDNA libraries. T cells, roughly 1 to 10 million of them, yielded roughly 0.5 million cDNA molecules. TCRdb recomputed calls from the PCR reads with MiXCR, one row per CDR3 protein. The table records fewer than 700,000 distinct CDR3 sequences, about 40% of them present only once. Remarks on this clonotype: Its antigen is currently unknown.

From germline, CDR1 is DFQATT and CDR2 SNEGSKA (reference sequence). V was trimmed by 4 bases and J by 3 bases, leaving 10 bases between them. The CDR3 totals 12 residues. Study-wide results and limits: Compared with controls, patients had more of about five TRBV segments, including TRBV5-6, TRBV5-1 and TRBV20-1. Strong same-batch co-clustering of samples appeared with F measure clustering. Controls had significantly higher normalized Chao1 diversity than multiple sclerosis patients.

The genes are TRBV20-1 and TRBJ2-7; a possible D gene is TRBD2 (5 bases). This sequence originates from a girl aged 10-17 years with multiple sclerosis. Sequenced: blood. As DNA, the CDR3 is TGCAGTGCTAAACTAGAGAGCTACGAGCAGTACTTC. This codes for CSAKLESYEQYF.